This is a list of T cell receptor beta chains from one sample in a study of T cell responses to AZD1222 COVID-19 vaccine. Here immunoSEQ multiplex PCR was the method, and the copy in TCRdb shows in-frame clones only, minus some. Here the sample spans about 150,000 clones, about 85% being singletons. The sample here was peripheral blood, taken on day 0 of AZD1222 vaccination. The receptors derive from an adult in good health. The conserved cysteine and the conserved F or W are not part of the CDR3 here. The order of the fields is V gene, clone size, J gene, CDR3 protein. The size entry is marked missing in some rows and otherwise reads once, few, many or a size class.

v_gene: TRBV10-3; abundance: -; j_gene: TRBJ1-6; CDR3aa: AIGPETPNSPLH
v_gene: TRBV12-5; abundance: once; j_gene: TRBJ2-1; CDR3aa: ASGHSGGNEQF
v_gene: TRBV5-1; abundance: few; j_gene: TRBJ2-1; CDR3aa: ASSLRSGGDNEQF
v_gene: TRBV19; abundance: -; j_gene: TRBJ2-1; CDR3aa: ASSTLLGTSGGSYNEQF
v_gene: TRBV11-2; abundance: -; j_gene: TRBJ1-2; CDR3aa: ASSFSVGYGYT
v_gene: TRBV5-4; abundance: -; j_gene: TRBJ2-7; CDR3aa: ASSLAGVYEQY
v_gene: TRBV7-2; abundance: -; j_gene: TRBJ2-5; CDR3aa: ASSPGETQY
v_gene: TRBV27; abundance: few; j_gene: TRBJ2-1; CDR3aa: ASSLDLGVTEQF
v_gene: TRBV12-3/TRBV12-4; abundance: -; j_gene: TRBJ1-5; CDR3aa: ASSRAGRQPQH
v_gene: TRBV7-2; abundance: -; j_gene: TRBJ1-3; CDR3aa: ASSPQGHGNTIY
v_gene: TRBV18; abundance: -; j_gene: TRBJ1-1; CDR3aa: ASSPRQGAENTEAF
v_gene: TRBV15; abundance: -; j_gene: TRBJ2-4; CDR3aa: ATSRGGLAKNIQY
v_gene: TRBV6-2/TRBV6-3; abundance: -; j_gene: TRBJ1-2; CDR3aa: ASTPAGNYGYT
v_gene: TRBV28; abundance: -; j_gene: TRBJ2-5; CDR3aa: ASSPDSEVLETQY
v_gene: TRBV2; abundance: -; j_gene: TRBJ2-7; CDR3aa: ASSVNAGPSYEQY
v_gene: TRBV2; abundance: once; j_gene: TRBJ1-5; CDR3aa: ASRGQVLGNQPQH
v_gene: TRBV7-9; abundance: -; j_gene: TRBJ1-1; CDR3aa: ASSGGIVFTEAF
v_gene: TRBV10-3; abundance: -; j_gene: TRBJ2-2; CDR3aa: AIKALSANTGELF
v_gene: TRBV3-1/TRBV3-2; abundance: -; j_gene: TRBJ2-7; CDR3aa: ASSSEKGSYEQY
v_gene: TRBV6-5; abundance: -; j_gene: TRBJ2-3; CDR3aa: ASRGTVTSTDTQY
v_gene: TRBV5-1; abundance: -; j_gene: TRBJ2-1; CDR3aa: ASSLPQKEQF
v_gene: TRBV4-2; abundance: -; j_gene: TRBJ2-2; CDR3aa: ASSQDLRAGGELF
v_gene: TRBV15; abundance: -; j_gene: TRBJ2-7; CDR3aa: ATSRDFGGAYEQY
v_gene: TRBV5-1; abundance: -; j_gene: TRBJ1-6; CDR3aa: ASSPGTGGNSPLH
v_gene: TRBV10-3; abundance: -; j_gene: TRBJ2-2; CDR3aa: AISESNERGENTGELF
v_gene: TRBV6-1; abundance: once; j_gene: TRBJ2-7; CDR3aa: ASSRTGGHEQY
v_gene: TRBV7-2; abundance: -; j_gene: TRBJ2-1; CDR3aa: ASGVGGSSYNEQF
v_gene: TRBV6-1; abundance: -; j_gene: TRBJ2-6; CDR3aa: ASSEVPSGANVLT
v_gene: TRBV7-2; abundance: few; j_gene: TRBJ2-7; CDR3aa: ASSPGTSGYEQY
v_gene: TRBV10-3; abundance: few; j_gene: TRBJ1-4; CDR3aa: AIRNSGDTNEKLF
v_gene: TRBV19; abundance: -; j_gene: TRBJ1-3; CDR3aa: ACGQGEPYSGNTIY
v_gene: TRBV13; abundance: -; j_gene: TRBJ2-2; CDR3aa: ASSLPPQVGELF
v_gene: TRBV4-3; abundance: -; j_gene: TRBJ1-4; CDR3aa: ASSQEHRGVGEKLF
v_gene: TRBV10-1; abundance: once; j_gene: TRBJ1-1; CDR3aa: ASSPAGNTEAF
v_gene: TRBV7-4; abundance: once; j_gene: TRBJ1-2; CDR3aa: ASSARTDGYT
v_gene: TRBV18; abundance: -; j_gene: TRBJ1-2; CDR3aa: ASSPDPEGHGYT
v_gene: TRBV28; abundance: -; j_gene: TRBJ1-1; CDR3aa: ASSSGAENTEAF
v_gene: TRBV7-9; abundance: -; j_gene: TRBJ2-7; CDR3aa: ASSFGGDYYEQY
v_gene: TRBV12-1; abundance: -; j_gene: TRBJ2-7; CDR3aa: ASSLPRLAGGYYEQY
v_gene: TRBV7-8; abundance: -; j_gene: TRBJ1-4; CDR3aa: ASSLQTTTNEKLF
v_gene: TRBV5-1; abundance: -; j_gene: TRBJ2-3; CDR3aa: ASNRGTDTQY
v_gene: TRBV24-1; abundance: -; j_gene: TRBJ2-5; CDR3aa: ATSDGLAGGLNTQETQY
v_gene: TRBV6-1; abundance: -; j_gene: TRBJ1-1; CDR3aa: ASSEPGRNTEAF
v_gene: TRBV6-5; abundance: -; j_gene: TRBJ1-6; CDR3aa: ASRAKTYNSPLH
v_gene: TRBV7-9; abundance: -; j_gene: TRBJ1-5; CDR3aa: ASSSGTGGQPQH
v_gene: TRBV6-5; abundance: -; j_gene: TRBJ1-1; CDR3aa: ATDRGATGSAEAF
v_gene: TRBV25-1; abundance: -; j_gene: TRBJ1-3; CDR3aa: ASSDLQGGSAGNTIY
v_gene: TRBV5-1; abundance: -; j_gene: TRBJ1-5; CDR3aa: ASSLEGYNQPQH
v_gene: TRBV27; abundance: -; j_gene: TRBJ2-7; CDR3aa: ASSSHGRGGSYEQY
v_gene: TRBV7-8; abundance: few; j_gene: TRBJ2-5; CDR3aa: ASSPSGAQETQY
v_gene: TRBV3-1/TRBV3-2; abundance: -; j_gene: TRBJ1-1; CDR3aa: ASSHMDRDNTEAF
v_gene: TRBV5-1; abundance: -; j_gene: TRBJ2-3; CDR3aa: ASSSRSGQGGSDTQY
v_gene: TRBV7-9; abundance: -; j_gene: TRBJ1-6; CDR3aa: ASSLALNYNSPLH